A few counts support the clone carrying this TCR beta chain. This record belongs to a study of blood T cell repertoires in COVID-19. About the study: The samples span acute and convalescent COVID-19 from the United States, Italy and Spain.

Here immunoSEQ multiplex PCR was the method, and the copy in TCRdb shows in-frame clones only, minus some. The sample lists some 31,000 clones; roughly 85% were seen once. Trimming took off 4 bases at V and 2 bases at J, with 12 bases between the two ends. The length of the CDR3 is 14 residues. CDR1 and CDR2 from the germline V gene are SGHRS and YFSETQ. Sequencing was performed on peripheral blood. J is TRBJ1-2 and V is TRBV5-1, with a weak D call TRBD1 (5 bases). The sequence was collected from an elderly man with active COVID-19. CDR3 sequence (DNA): TGCGCCAGCAGCCCGGGCCCAGGGAACTATGGCTACACCTTC. It translates to CASSPGPGNYGYTF.